These 17 T cell receptor beta chains originate from one sample sequenced in a study of T cells in women clearing cervical HPV infection. TCRdb keeps only in-frame clones here, not all; method: immunoSEQ multiplex PCR. The sample's table shows about 39,000 clones. Material for sequencing was blood buffy coat. Receptor source: a woman aged 18-69 years with a cervical HPV16 infection that either progressed to CIN3+ or cleared (not recorded which).

The sequenced CDR3 bases are TGTGCCAGCAGTGAAATGGGGCAGATTAACTATGGC. Its protein product is CASSEMGQINYG. The CDR3 in its entirety is CASSEMGQINYGYTF. The genes are TRBV2 and TRBJ1-2, with D perhaps TRBD1 (5 bases). The DNA ends 3 residues before the CDR3 does, and the rest of the CDR3 is filled in from the germline J gene. V was shortened by 2 bases and J by 1 base, with 11 bases between the two germline ends. The CDR3 has 15 residues. CDR1 SNHLY and CDR2 FYNNEI come from the germline V gene.

With regard to this clone: The read terminates 3 residues ahead of where the CDR3 ends, so the germline J gene completes it. V is TRBV2 and J is TRBJ1-4; 7 bases align to TRBD1. Per germline, CDR1 SNHLY and CDR2 FYNNEI. V dropped 5 bases and J dropped 7; count of bases not matched to a gene: 7. The CDR3 has 14 amino acids. CDR3 region: CASSLQGLGEKLFF. The part of the CDR3 DNA that was read is TGTGCCAGCAGTCTACAGGGGTTGGGTGAAAAA.

As regards this clone: From the germline J gene comes the end of the CDR3, since the read stops 3 residues before it. The rearrangement uses TRBV5-6 and TRBJ2-5; 8 bases fit TRBD2. After removal of 2 bases from V and 2 bases from J, the junction contained 5 bases not matched to a gene. The CDR3 has 15 amino acids. CDR1 is SGHDT, CDR2 YYEEEE, per germline. The sequenced CDR3 bases are TGTGCCAGCAGCTTTCGGCTAGCGGGTCAAGAGACC. Encoded protein: CASSFRLAGQET. The whole CDR3 region reads CASSFRLAGQETQYF.

About this clone itself: The CDR3 is cut off 3 residues early in the read; its end comes from the germline J gene. J is TRBJ1-6 and V is TRBV18; a possible D gene is TRBD1 (6 bases). The germline V gene encodes CDR1 KGHSH and CDR2 LQKENI. The V gene lost 2 bases and the J gene lost 2 bases, with 7 bases spanning the gap. The CDR3 consists of 15 residues. This CDR3 reads CASSPGGPYNSPLHF. The sequenced CDR3 bases are TGTGCCAGCTCACCAGGGGGCCCCTATAATTCACCC.

Comment on this clone: The read terminates 3 residues ahead of where the CDR3 ends, so the germline J gene completes it. The rearrangement uses TRBV7-8 and TRBJ2-2; TRBD1 might be the D (6 bases). CDR1 and CDR2 from the germline V gene are SGHVS and FQNEAQ. Trimming pared 5 bases from V and 0 bases from J, leaving 10 bases between. The CDR3 is 15 amino acids. Incomplete CDR3 DNA: TGTGCCAGCAGCCGGGACACCGCGAACACCGGGGAG. Amino acids: CASSRDTANTGE. The complete CDR3 sequence is CASSRDTANTGELFF.

Concerning this clone itself: The DNA ends 3 residues before the CDR3 does, and the rest of the CDR3 is filled in from the germline J gene. The rearrangement joins TRBV10-3 to TRBJ1-1, with 7 bases fitting TRBD1. The CDR3 extends over 15 amino acids. V gave up 5 bases and J gave up 1 base; unmatched junction bases: 7. Germline V gene data show CDR1 as ENHRY and CDR2 as SYGVKD. The sequenced part of the CDR3 DNA is TGTGCCATCAGTAGACAGGGTGGGGGGAACACTGAA. Translated: CAISRQGGGNTE. The CDR3 as a whole reads CAISRQGGGNTEAFF.

A remark on this clone: The read ends 3 residues shy of where the CDR3 ends; the end is completed using the germline J gene. This chain uses TRBV19 with TRBJ1-1; D is unclear. The CDR3 totals 16 residues. Germline CDR1 is LNHDA and CDR2 is SQIVND (reference sequence). The V and J ends lost 1 base and 1 base respectively, with 13 bases between them. The CDR3: CASSIVDSPGNTEAFF. The part of the CDR3 DNA that was read is TGTGCCAGTAGTATAGTCGACTCTCCGGGGAACACTGAA. The full variable domain, rest sourced from reference TRBV19 and TRBJ1-1, is DGGITQSPKYLFRKEGQNVTLSCEQNLNHDAMYWYRQDPGQGLRLIYYSQIVNDFQKGDIAEGYSVSREKKESFPLTVTSAQKNPTAFYLCASSIVDSPGNTEAFFGQGTRLTVV.

Of note for this clone: The sequence runs out 3 residues before the end of the CDR3; the remainder is reconstructed from the germline J gene. The chain uses TRBV29-1 and TRBJ1-3, with D maybe TRBD1 (5 bases). V shed 3 bases and J shed 8 bases, with 14 bases lying between them. CDR3 length: 13 amino acids. Germline CDR1 reads SQVTM; CDR2 reads ANQGSEA. The CDR3 DNA, read in part, is TGCAGCGTTGAGGAACAGGACGGTCACACC. Encoded protein: CSVEEQDGHT. The full CDR3 sequence reads CSVEEQDGHTIYF.

Regarding this clone: The CDR3 is cut off 3 residues early in the read; its end comes from the germline J gene. J is TRBJ1-5 and V is TRBV19, with D tentatively TRBD1 (6 bases). This CDR3 comprises 14 residues. Germline V lookup: CDR1 LNHDA, CDR2 SQIVND (reference sequence). The V gene lost 7 bases and the J gene lost 6 bases, with 16 bases spanning the gap. The CDR3 DNA, read in part, is TGTGCCAGTACCGGGAGGGGGGGAGTTCAGCCC. Protein: CASTGRGGVQP. The entire CDR3 protein reads CASTGRGGVQPQHF.

On this clone itself: The DNA ends 3 residues before the CDR3 does, and the rest of the CDR3 is filled in from the germline J gene. The gene calls are TRBV7-3 and TRBJ1-5, with D possibly TRBD1 on 5 matching bases. Germline CDR1 and CDR2: SGHTA and FQGTGA. Trimming stripped 5 bases from V and 1 base from J, with 12 bases between. This CDR3 contains 15 residues. CDR3 sequence: CASSPTVPSNQPQHF. CDR3 DNA (partial): TGTGCCAGCAGCCCGACAGTTCCCAGCAATCAGCCC.

As regards this clone: The read stops 3 residues short of the end of the CDR3; the missing end is completed from the germline J gene. The chain recombines TRBV13 with TRBJ1-2; no definite D call. This CDR3 is built from 9 residues. Per the germline V gene, CDR1 is PRHDT and CDR2 is FYEKMQ (reference sequence). V was shortened by 11 bases and J by 7 bases, with 8 bases between the two germline ends. This CDR3 is CAGSGGYTF. CDR3 DNA (partial): TGTGCCGGCTCGGGTGGC.

In the case of this clone: The read terminates 3 residues before the CDR3 end, so the remaining end is supplied by the germline J gene. V gene TRBV10-2 combines with J gene TRBJ1-5; unclear D gene. V lost 0 bases, J lost 4 bases, and 7 bases lay in between. The germline CDR1 and CDR2 sequences are WSHSY and SAAADI. The CDR3 sequence is 14 residues long. CDR3 in amino acids: CASSESTANQPQHF. CDR3 DNA, as far as it was read: TGCGCCAGCAGTGAGTCAACAGCTAATCAGCCC.

With respect to this clone: Read coverage stops 3 residues before the CDR3 terminus; the germline J gene supplies the remainder. The chain combines TRBV5-1 with TRBJ2-3; 15 bases match TRBD2. The ends lost 4 bases at V and 1 base at J; junction bases unmatched: 7. The CDR3 has 18 amino acids. Germline V gene data show CDR1 as SGHRS and CDR2 as YFSETQ. CDR3 in amino acids: CASSKGLAGGKGTDTQYF. Partial CDR3 DNA: TGCGCCAGCAGCAAGGGACTAGCGGGGGGAAAAGGCACAGATACG.

With respect to this clone: The CDR3 extends 3 residues past the end of the read, so its final part is completed from the germline J gene. The chain carries TRBV30 and TRBJ2-7; a weak D match, TRBD1 (5 bases). The germline V gene encodes CDR1 GTSNPN and CDR2 SVGIG (reference sequence). The CDR3 has 13 residues. The germline V and J ends were trimmed by 0 bases and 6 bases, with 12 bases remaining between them. CDR3 DNA (partial): TGTGCCTGGAGTGTCCAGGGTGGAAGCGAG. As protein: CAWSVQGGSE. The complete CDR3 sequence is CAWSVQGGSEQYF.

As regards this clone: Read coverage stops 3 residues before the CDR3 terminus; the germline J gene supplies the remainder. This sequence joins TRBV11-1 and TRBJ2-7, with TRBD1 identical over 12 bases. The length of the CDR3 is 15 residues. Germline V CDR1 and CDR2: SGHAT, FQDESV (reference sequence). Trimming removed 5 bases from V and 5 bases from J; junction bases left unmatched: 7. The CDR3 loop reads CASSLGQGAHNEQYF. CDR3 DNA, as far as it was read: TGTGCCAGCAGCCTGGGACAGGGGGCACATAACGAG.

As concerns this clone: The read is 3 residues too short to cover the CDR3 end, so that end is filled in from the germline J gene. The J gene is TRBJ2-7, the V gene TRBV2; D not certain. CDR1 is SNHLY, CDR2 FYNNEI, per germline. The V end lost 6 bases, the J end lost 3 bases, and 3 bases lay between the germline ends. This CDR3 is 10 amino acids long. CDR3 DNA (partial): TGTGCCAGCAGCGGCTACGAG. It codes for CASSGYE. The entire CDR3 protein reads CASSGYEQYF.

This clone registers medium-sized by frequency. The read halts 3 residues ahead of the CDR3 end, with the missing end drawn from the germline J gene. The J gene is TRBJ2-5, the V gene TRBV6-1; TRBD2 might be the D (6 bases). The CDR3 loop spans 18 amino acids. Germline V lookup: CDR1 MNHNS, CDR2 SASEGT. V was clipped by 0 bases and J by 5 bases, with 22 bases between them. CDR3 loop: CASSEARLWGDLGETQYF. The CDR3 DNA, read in part, is TGTGCCAGCAGTGAAGCGCGGTTATGGGGGGACCTGGGGGAGACC.